Following are 25 T cell receptor beta chains from one sample sequenced in a study of beta chain features in type 1 diabetes. Notes on the study in general: Among patients with Type 1 diabetes, TCRB CDR3s were moderately but significantly shorter in every one of the four CD4+ subsets.

Their specific antigens are unknown. The study reverse transcribed the entire isolated RNA, so it sequenced expressed TCRB transcripts. Clones were sequenced by immunoSEQ multiplex PCR, and TCRdb holds only the in-frame ones, with some missing. The profile shows nearly 700,000 clones, 13% of them singletons. Sequenced: naive CD4+ T cells from blood. Receptors were obtained from a man between 18 and 35 years old with type 1 diabetes.

The rearrangement links TRBV4-1 to TRBJ2-4, with no clear D. The ends were cut back, 6 bases at V and 0 bases at J, with 12 bases in the middle. The CDR3 loop spans 15 amino acids. Looked up from germline, CDR1 is MGHRA and CDR2 is YSYEKL. CDR3 DNA sequence: TGCGCCAGCAGTCACTCGACGGGAGCCAAAAACATTCAGTACTTC. This translates into CASSHSTGAKNIQYF.

The chain is built from TRBV7-8 and TRBJ1-2; weak D call: TRBD1 (5 bases). Germline CDR1 and CDR2: SGHVS and FQNEAQ. This CDR3 has 14 amino acids. V was cut by 5 bases and J by 2 bases, with 12 bases left in between. The CDR3 is CASSLGTGNYGYTF. The CDR3 DNA is TGTGCCAGCAGCCTTGGGACGGGGAACTATGGCTACACCTTC.

This clone was detected a few times. This chain connects TRBV20-1 to TRBJ2-1; possibly TRBD1 for D (6 bases). The CDR3 is made up of 11 amino acids. Trimming took off 5 bases at V and 7 bases at J, with 9 bases between the two ends. Germline lookup yields CDR1 DFQATT and CDR2 SNEGSKA (reference sequence). This CDR3 reads CSAVDRNEQFF. CDR3 DNA: TGCAGTGCTGTCGACAGGAATGAGCAGTTCTTC.

The chain employs TRBV25-1 and TRBJ2-7; D is undetermined. V lost 1 base to trimming and J lost 7 bases, with 14 bases between them. Germline loops: CDR1 MGHDK, CDR2 SYGVNS. The CDR3 contains 14 residues. The CDR3 nucleotides are TGTGCCAGCAGTGAATCCCCCTCGTCGAGGGAGCAGTACTTC. Encoded protein: CASSESPSSREQYF.

This clone has only one observation. The rearrangement joins TRBV30 to TRBJ2-2; D is perhaps TRBD1 (5 bases). The CDR3 contains 16 residues. V lost 0 bases and J lost 2, with 13 bases in between. The germline gives CDR1 GTSNPN, CDR2 SVGIG (reference sequence). The CDR3 protein is CAWSVFGQGNTGELFF. In DNA, the CDR3 is TGTGCCTGGAGTGTGTTCGGGCAGGGAAACACCGGGGAGCTGTTTTTT.

The chain carries TRBV2 and TRBJ2-3; D is uncertain. This CDR3 contains 14 residues. Germline V lookup: CDR1 SNHLY, CDR2 FYNNEI. With 4 bases removed from V and 0 bases from J, the gap between germline ends came to 8 bases. The CDR3 nucleotides read TGTGCCAGCAGTGGCGTCATTAGCACAGATACGCAGTATTTT. The encoded protein is CASSGVISTDTQYF.

This clone was seen a few times. V is TRBV5-6 and J is TRBJ1-3; D is uncertain. Germline-derived CDR1 and CDR2 are SGHDT and YYEEEE. Trimming took off 2 bases at V and 0 bases at J, with 6 bases between the two ends. The CDR3 is made up of 14 amino acids. CDR3 in amino acids: CASSFSDSGNTIYF. As DNA, the CDR3 is TGTGCCAGCAGCTTTTCGGACTCTGGAAACACCATATATTTT.

This clone was counted a single time. Other DNA sequences in this specimen translate into the identical CDR3. This rearrangement joins TRBV18 to TRBJ2-7; no clear D. This CDR3 region has 11 residues. Germline loops: CDR1 KGHSH, CDR2 LQKENI. V shed 2 bases and J shed 5 bases, with 4 bases lying between them. The CDR3 nucleotides read TGTGCCAGCTCACCAAGCAACGAGCAGTACTTC. Translating gives CASSPSNEQYF.

This rearrangement joins TRBV4-1 to TRBJ2-1; D unresolved. Germline loops: CDR1 MGHRA, CDR2 YSYEKL. Trimming removed 1 base at V and 2 bases at J, with 12 bases between. The CDR3 loop spans 16 amino acids. Here the CDR3 reads CASSQVVSGPYNEQFF. CDR3 nucleotides: TGCGCCAGCAGCCAAGTTGTTTCCGGACCCTACAATGAGCAGTTCTTC.

This clone was seen a handful of times. The J gene is TRBJ1-5, the V gene TRBV7-9, with D possibly being TRBD1 (6 bases). The CDR3 has 15 amino acids. The germline V and J ends were trimmed by 5 bases and 1 base, with 12 bases remaining between them. Germline V gene data show CDR1 as SEHNR and CDR2 as FQNEAQ (reference sequence). CDR3 region: CASSPGDPSNQPQHF. For the CDR3, the DNA is TGTGCCAGCAGCCCAGGGGACCCCAGCAATCAGCCCCAGCATTTT.

About this clone itself: Compared with germline, one end of the junction differs, possibly owing to a read error. This rearrangement joins TRBV7-9 to TRBJ1-4; D is ambiguous. This CDR3 has 15 amino acids. Germline V gives CDR1 SEHNR, CDR2 FQNEAQ (reference sequence). CDR3 protein: CASSPIQATNEKLIF. The DNA of the CDR3 is TGTGCCAGCAGCCCCATTCAGGCAACTAATGAAAAACTGATTTTT.

This clone occurred a few times. The chain uses TRBV6-1 and TRBJ2-5; possibly TRBD1 for D (6 bases). The germline V gene has CDR1 MNHNS and CDR2 SASEGT. The CDR3 has 13 amino acids. V lost 5 bases, J lost 1 base, and 8 bases lay in between. CDR3 region: CASSTQGQETQYF. The CDR3 DNA sequence: TGTGCCAGCAGTACACAGGGCCAAGAGACCCAGTACTTC.

The CDR3 here is CASSLTGLAEETQYF. In nucleotides, the CDR3 is TGTGCCAGCAGCTTAACAGGACTAGCGGAAGAGACCCAGTACTTC. The chain combines TRBV7-3 with TRBJ2-5; 10 nucleotides align to TRBD2. Germline CDR1 and CDR2: SGHTA and FQGTGA. Trimming removed 0 bases from V and 3 bases from J; junction bases left unmatched: 1. The CDR3 has 15 residues.

This sequence joins TRBV30 and TRBJ1-2; TRBD1 aligns across 7 bases. CDR3 length equals 15 residues. V trimming: 4 bases; J trimming: 7 bases; junction bases outside the gene matches: 15. The germline CDR1 and CDR2 sequences are GTSNPN and SVGIG (reference sequence). CDR3 in DNA: TGTGCCTGGAACATCAGGGGGATTGGTCTGAGTGGCTACACCTTC. Translated: CAWNIRGIGLSGYTF.

This clone occurred a few times. V is TRBV5-4 and J is TRBJ2-3; no clear D gene. The CDR3 spans 13 residues. CDR1 is SGHNT and CDR2 is YYREEE in the germline V gene (reference sequence). Trimming took 0 bases from V and 4 from J, leaving 6 bases between them. CDR3 DNA sequence: TGTGCCAGCAGCTTGGAAGTTCCAGATACGCAGTATTTT. It is translated as CASSLEVPDTQYF.

The table lists this clone with a few counts. The chain joins TRBV30 to TRBJ1-2; unclear D gene. Between the trimmed V and J ends, which lost 7 bases and 1 base, there was a span of 22 bases. The CDR3 runs to 16 residues. Germline assignment: CDR1 GTSNPN and CDR2 SVGIG (reference sequence). CDR3 DNA: TGTGCCTCTGGGAGTGTGGATCCCACTCTTAACTATGGCTACACCTTC. Protein sequence: CASGSVDPTLNYGYTF.

The V gene is TRBV5-1, the J gene TRBJ1-3; D remains unclear. This CDR3 comprises 13 residues. Germline CDR1 is SGHRS and CDR2 is YFSETQ. The V gene lost 5 bases and the J gene lost 4 bases, with 10 bases spanning the gap. DNA for the CDR3: TGCGCCAGCAGGCTGGGCACCGGAAACACCATATATTTT. Translation: CASRLGTGNTIYF. The full variable domain, in which reference TRBV5-1 and TRBJ1-3 provide the parts outside the CDR3, is KAGVTQTPRYLIKTRGQQVTLSCSPISGHRSVSWYQQTPGQGLQFLFEYFSETQRNKGNFPGRFSGRQFSNSRSEMNVSTLELGDSALYLCASRLGTGNTIYFGEGSWLTVV.

V is TRBV30 and J is TRBJ2-7; D is ambiguous. Trimming took off 1 base at V and 4 bases at J, with 11 bases between the two ends. Germline lookup yields CDR1 GTSNPN and CDR2 SVGIG (reference sequence). The CDR3 spans 13 residues. The CDR3, as DNA: TGTGCCTGGAGTGGTGGGCCGGTGTACGAGCAGTACTTC. It yields the protein CAWSGGPVYEQYF.

This clone appeared a few times. The V call is TRBV15, the J call TRBJ2-3; 15 bases fit TRBD2. The V segment lost 5 bases and the J segment 2 bases; nucleotides outside the gene matches: 20. Germline V CDR1 and CDR2: LNHNV, YYDKDF (reference sequence). This CDR3 is 22 amino acids long. CDR3 sequence: CATSPFPLGLAGGPVSTDTQYF. CDR3 sequence (DNA): TGTGCCACCAGCCCCTTTCCTCTCGGACTAGCGGGGGGGCCTGTCTCCACAGATACGCAGTATTTT. Drawing the rest from reference TRBV15 and TRBJ2-3, the complete variable domain is DAMVIQNPRYQVTQFGKPVTLSCSQTLNHNVMYWYQQKSSQAPKLLFHYYDKDFNNEADTPDNFQSRRPNTSFCFLDIRSPGLGDTAMYLCATSPFPLGLAGGPVSTDTQYFGPGTRLTVL.

A few counts support this clone. This chain joins TRBV5-1 and TRBJ1-5; the D is unclear. The CDR3 extends over 15 amino acids. V was clipped by 0 bases and J by 3 bases, with 10 bases between them. Germline assignment: CDR1 SGHRS and CDR2 YFSETQ. CDR3 protein: CASSLEGRPNQPQHF. CDR3 DNA: TGCGCCAGCAGCTTGGAGGGCAGACCCAATCAGCCCCAGCATTTT.

This clone occurred a few times. The chain employs TRBV6-5 and TRBJ2-4; 14 bases are a match to TRBD2. Germline CDR1 and CDR2: MNHEY and SVGAGI. This CDR3 region has 14 residues. The J segment lost 6 bases and the V segment lost 5 bases, leaving 0 bases of the junction unmatched. DNA of the CDR3: TGTGCCAGCAGTGGGACTAGCGGGGGAAACATTCAGTACTTC. This sequence encodes CASSGTSGGNIQYF.

This chain connects TRBV9 to TRBJ1-2; D is ambiguous. The CDR3 loop spans 14 amino acids. Germline values: CDR1 SGDLS, CDR2 YYNGEE. Trimming took 0 bases from V and 2 from J, leaving 8 bases between them. CDR3 bases: TGTGCCAGCAGCGTAGCTATGACAAACTATGGCTACACCTTC. It translates to CASSVAMTNYGYTF. The full variable domain, in which reference TRBV9 and TRBJ1-2 provide the parts outside the CDR3, is DSGVTQTPKHLITATGQRVTLRCSPRSGDLSVYWYQQSLDQGLQFLIQYYNGEERAKGNILERFSAQQFPDLHSELNLSSLELGDSALYFCASSVAMTNYGYTFGSGTRLTVV.

The J gene is TRBJ2-7, the V gene TRBV30, with D tentatively TRBD2 (7 bases). V was clipped by 3 bases and J by 6 bases, with 12 bases between them. The CDR3 is 12 residues long. Germline lookup yields CDR1 GTSNPN and CDR2 SVGIG (reference sequence). The CDR3 DNA is TGTGCCTGGAGCCTCGGGGGGCCCGAGCAGTACTTC. As protein: CAWSLGGPEQYF. Full variable domain (outside the CDR3, taken from reference TRBV30 and TRBJ2-7): SQTIHQWPATLVQPVGSPLSLECTVEGTSNPNLYWYRQAAGRGLQLLFYSVGIGQISSEVPQNLSASRPQDRQFILSSKKLLLSDSGFYLCAWSLGGPEQYFGPGTRLTVT.

V is TRBV18 and J is TRBJ2-3, with 8 nucleotides matching TRBD1. The CDR3 consists of 16 residues. In germline, CDR1 is KGHSH, CDR2 LQKENI. Trimming took 5 bases from V and 2 from J; bases not matched to a gene: 9. The CDR3 spells CASSSGQGFPTDTQYF. DNA of the CDR3: TGTGCCAGCTCATCTGGACAGGGCTTCCCCACAGATACGCAGTATTTT.

CDR3 sequence reads: CASDVGDPSEAFF. For the CDR3, the DNA is TGCGCCAGCGATGTAGGAGATCCATCCGAAGCTTTCTTT. The chain has TRBV10-2 and TRBJ1-1; unclear D gene. Germline CDR1 reads WSHSY; CDR2 reads SAAADI. The CDR3 is 13 amino acids. The V gene lost 8 bases and the J gene lost 8 bases, with 18 bases spanning the gap.